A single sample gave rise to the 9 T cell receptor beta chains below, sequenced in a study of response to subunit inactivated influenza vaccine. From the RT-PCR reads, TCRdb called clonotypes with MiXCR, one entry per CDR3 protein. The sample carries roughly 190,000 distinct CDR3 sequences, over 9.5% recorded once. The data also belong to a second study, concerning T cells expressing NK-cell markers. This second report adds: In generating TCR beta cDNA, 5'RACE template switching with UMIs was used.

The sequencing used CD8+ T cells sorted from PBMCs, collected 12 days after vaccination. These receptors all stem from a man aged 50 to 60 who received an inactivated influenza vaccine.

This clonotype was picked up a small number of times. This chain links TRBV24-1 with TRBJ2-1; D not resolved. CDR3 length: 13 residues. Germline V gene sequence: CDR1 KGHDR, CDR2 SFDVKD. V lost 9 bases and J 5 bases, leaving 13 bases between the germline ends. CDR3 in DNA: TGTGCCACCGGAGTAGGGATTAACAATGAGCAGTTCTTC. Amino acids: CATGVGINNEQFF.

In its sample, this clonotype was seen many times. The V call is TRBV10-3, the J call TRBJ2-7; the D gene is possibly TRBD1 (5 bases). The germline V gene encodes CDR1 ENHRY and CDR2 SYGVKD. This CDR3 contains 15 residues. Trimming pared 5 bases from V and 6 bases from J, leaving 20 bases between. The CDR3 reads CAISQVLAGRSEQYF. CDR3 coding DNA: TGTGCCATCAGTCAAGTTTTGGCAGGGCGGTCCGAGCAGTACTTC.

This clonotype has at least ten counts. Here the CDR3 reads CASSLTDATNEKLFF. In DNA, the CDR3 is TGTGCCAGCAGCCTGACAGACGCAACTAATGAAAAACTGTTTTTT. The V call is TRBV28, the J call TRBJ1-4; possibly TRBD1 for D (5 bases). Trimming stripped 6 bases from V and 0 bases from J, with 11 bases between. The CDR3 has 15 residues. Germline loops: CDR1 MDHEN, CDR2 SYDVKM. The full variable domain, with the rest looked up from reference TRBV28 and TRBJ1-4, is DVKVTQSSRYLVKRTGEKVFLECVQDMDHENMFWYRQDPGLGLRLIYFSYDVKMKEKGDIPEGYSVSREKKERFSLILESASTNQTSMYLCASSLTDATNEKLFFGSGTQLSVL.

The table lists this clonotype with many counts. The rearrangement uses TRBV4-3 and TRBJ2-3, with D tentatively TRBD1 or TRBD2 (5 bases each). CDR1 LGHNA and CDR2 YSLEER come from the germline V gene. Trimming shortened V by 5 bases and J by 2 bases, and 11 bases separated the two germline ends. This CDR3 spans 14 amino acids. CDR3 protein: CASSTGRLTDTQYF. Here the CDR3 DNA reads TGCGCCAGCAGCACGGGACGGCTCACAGATACGCAGTATTTT.

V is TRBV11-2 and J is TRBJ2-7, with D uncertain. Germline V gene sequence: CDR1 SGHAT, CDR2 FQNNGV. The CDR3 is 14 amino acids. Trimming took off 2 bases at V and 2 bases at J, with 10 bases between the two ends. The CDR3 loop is CASSLTQRTYEQYF. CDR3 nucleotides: TGTGCCAGCAGCTTAACCCAGAGGACCTACGAGCAGTACTTC.

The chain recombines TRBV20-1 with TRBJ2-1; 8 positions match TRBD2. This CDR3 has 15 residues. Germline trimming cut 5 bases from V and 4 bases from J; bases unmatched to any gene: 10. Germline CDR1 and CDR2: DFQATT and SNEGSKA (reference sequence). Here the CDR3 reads CSAFPTSGVYNEQFF. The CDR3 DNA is TGCAGTGCTTTCCCTACTAGCGGAGTTTACAATGAGCAGTTCTTC.

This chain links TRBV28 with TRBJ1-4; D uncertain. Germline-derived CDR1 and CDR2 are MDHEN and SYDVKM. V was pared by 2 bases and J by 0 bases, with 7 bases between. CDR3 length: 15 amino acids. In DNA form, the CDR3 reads TGTGCCAGCAGTTTAAGCGCAGCAACTAATGAAAAACTGTTTTTT. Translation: CASSLSAATNEKLFF.

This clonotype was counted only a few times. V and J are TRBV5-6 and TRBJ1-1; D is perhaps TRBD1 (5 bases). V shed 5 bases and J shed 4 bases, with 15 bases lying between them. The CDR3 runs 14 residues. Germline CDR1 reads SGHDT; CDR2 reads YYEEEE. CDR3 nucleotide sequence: TGTGCCAGCAGTTTTTTGGACATACTCACTGAAGCTTTCTTT. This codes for CASSFLDILTEAFF.

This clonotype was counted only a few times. The CDR3 region has the DNA TGTGCCAGCAGCCTAAACAGACTTTACGAGCAGTACTTC. Translating gives CASSLNRLYEQYF. This chain connects TRBV27 to TRBJ2-7; no clear D. The CDR3 runs 13 residues. Trimming took off 6 bases at V and 4 bases at J, with 13 bases between the two ends. Germline V CDR1 and CDR2: MNHEY, SMNVEV (reference sequence).